This T cell receptor beta chain was recovered during a study of cytomegalovirus exposure and HLA in healthy donors. The PCR made use of 60 Vbeta and 13 Jbeta primers. Using immunoSEQ multiplex PCR, the repertoire was profiled, and TCRdb retains in-frame clones only, with some absent. Among 100,000 to 150,000 clones listed, approximately 82% were seen once. Trimming shortened V by 0 bases and J by 7 bases, and 14 bases separated the two germline ends. The CDR3 has 15 residues. Germline V gene lookup returns CDR1 MGHRA and CDR2 YSYEKL. The genes are TRBV4-1 and TRBJ2-3; D might be TRBD1 (6 bases). This TCR was recovered from a man aged 18 to 30 in good health and CMV-seropositive. Sequenced input: PBMCs. CDR3 coding DNA: TGCGCCAGCAGCCAAGAAAGTCAGGGGTTGAATACGCAGTATTTT. Residues: CASSQESQGLNTQYF.